This T cell receptor (beta chain) emerged from a study of blood T cell repertoires in COVID-19. Study-wide background: From the United States, Italy and Spain came samples of acute and convalescent COVID-19.

CDR1 and CDR2 (germline): LNHDA, SQIVND (reference sequence). CDR3 size: 14 residues. Trimming removed 8 bases at V and 2 bases at J, with 13 bases between. All enrollees were about 18 to 89 years old and from 20 to 25 US areas. Assay: immunoSEQ multiplex PCR; the TCRdb copy retains only in-frame clones and omits some. The sample has over 200,000 clones, 75% to 90% seen once. This TCR was recovered from a woman aged 25 to 39 who had been exposed to COVID-19. This chain uses TRBV19 with TRBJ2-1; a possible D gene is TRBD1 (5 bases). The sample consisted of PBMCs or T cells enriched from blood (not recorded which). The CDR3 sequence is CASRPDSAYNEQFF. For the CDR3, the DNA is TGTGCCAGTCGACCCGACAGTGCCTACAATGAGCAGTTCTTC. Supplemented by reference TRBV19 and TRBJ2-1, the full variable domain reads DGGITQSPKYLFRKEGQNVTLSCEQNLNHDAMYWYRQDPGQGLRLIYYSQIVNDFQKGDIAEGYSVSREKKESFPLTVTSAQKNPTAFYLCASRPDSAYNEQFFGPGTRLTVL.